This T cell receptor (beta chain) was identified during a study of shared clonotypes between healthy human individuals. The CDR3 totals 18 residues. V lost 0 bases, J lost 3 bases, and 19 bases lay in between. CDR1 and CDR2 from the germline V gene are SGHRS and YFSETQ. Clones were read by immunoSEQ multiplex PCR, and TCRdb kept only the in-frame ones, dropping some. There are 550,000 to 850,000 clones in the sample; under 80% occur only once, and around 1.6% lies in the top ten. To note about this clone: Its target is not known.

Adults of Caucasian background living in Nashville, Tennessee made up all donors. Study-level points and caveats: It was the non-shared clonotypes that had lower generation probabilities than clonotypes shared by all four donors.

The genes are TRBV5-1 and TRBJ2-1; D is undetermined. The source material was memory CD4+ T cells sorted from blood. Subset described: CD45RA-negative fraction. This sequence was found in a woman between 25 and 40 years old in good health. The chain's CDR3 is CASSLDPGGHASYNEQFF. The CDR3, as DNA: TGCGCCAGCAGCTTGGATCCGGGTGGGCATGCGAGCTACAATGAGCAGTTCTTC.